This T cell receptor beta chain was sequenced for a study of blood T cell repertoires in COVID-19 (dated by TCRdb to 2018 to 2021). A note on the overall study: Samples covering the acute and convalescent phases of COVID-19 were provided by collaborators in the United States, Italy and Spain. The prospective study material was composed of cDNA or gDNA derived from T cells, B-cell-depleted T cells, or PBMCs. Subjects who had been exposed to COVID-19, were actively infected with it, or had recovered from it provided the deeply sampled blood TCRbeta repertoires that made up the dataset. The repertoires were released in a freely available public database intended as a resource for research on the immune response to SARS-CoV-2. The samples were drawn from two sources: the first 160 participants of the ongoing ImmuneRACE study, and over 950 subjects contributed by 6 global collaborators. A de-identified subject ID, COVID-19 status, age in years and sex were almost always included in the sample metadata. Where HLA class I and class II types were available, the types were taken from metadata supplied by the sample provider, not from assay-based typing. General study outcomes and caveats: How much clinical and demographic metadata was included differed by source and by participant, and the metadata was provided uncurated.

About this clone: Its cognate antigen has yet to be identified. The sample holds no much larger clone one base away, and base qualities are not on file.

At one collaborating source in Seattle, patients were enrolled during active infection and were followed longitudinally through the course of disease. The collaborating institutions used their own protocols to collect whole blood in K2EDTA tubes. For TCRbeta analysis, collaborator samples were shipped as frozen whole blood, as isolated PBMCs, or as DNA extracted from either sample type. The immunoSEQ Assay, a bias-controlled multiplex PCR, was used to amplify TCRbeta CDR3 regions from genomic DNA. The study's own analysis went as follows. The number of nucleated cells in each sample was estimated from the amplification of reference gene primers within the assay. Sequence reads were collapsed and filtered to measure the absolute abundance of every unique TCRbeta CDR3 rearrangement. For each sample, productive Simpson clonality was calculated by taking the square root of Simpson's diversity index across productive rearrangements. TCRdb re-hosts the immuneACCESS table, in-frame sequences only. Its copies lack some clones; in the studies checked, an unresolved V gene accounts for under half of them, and the cause for the rest is not known. V and J calls and clone size follow that table, whereas D and trimming were derived from the DNA. Counted in this sample were 450,000 or so clones; about 90% of them appeared once. Jointly, the top ten make up approximately 0.92% of the sample.

CDR1 and CDR2 were assigned from the germline V gene as MNHEY and SVGAGI. At the junction V is shortened by 9 bases and J by 4 bases; bases outside the gene matches: 12. The CDR3 measures 15 amino acids from cysteine to phenylalanine. Left in the record is the CDR3 DNA by itself, 45 bases read in frame from the first base. The sequence was collected from a man between 18 and 35 years old with COVID-19, enrolled during active disease. Sequencing was done on a sample of peripheral blood. The rearranged chain carries TRBV6-5 and TRBJ1-1; the junction holds 9 bases that match TRBD1. At the DNA level, the sequence is TGTGCCAGTCAGAACAGGGGGCGAGGTGGCACTGAAGCTTTCTTT. Its product reads: CASQNRGRGGTEAFF.